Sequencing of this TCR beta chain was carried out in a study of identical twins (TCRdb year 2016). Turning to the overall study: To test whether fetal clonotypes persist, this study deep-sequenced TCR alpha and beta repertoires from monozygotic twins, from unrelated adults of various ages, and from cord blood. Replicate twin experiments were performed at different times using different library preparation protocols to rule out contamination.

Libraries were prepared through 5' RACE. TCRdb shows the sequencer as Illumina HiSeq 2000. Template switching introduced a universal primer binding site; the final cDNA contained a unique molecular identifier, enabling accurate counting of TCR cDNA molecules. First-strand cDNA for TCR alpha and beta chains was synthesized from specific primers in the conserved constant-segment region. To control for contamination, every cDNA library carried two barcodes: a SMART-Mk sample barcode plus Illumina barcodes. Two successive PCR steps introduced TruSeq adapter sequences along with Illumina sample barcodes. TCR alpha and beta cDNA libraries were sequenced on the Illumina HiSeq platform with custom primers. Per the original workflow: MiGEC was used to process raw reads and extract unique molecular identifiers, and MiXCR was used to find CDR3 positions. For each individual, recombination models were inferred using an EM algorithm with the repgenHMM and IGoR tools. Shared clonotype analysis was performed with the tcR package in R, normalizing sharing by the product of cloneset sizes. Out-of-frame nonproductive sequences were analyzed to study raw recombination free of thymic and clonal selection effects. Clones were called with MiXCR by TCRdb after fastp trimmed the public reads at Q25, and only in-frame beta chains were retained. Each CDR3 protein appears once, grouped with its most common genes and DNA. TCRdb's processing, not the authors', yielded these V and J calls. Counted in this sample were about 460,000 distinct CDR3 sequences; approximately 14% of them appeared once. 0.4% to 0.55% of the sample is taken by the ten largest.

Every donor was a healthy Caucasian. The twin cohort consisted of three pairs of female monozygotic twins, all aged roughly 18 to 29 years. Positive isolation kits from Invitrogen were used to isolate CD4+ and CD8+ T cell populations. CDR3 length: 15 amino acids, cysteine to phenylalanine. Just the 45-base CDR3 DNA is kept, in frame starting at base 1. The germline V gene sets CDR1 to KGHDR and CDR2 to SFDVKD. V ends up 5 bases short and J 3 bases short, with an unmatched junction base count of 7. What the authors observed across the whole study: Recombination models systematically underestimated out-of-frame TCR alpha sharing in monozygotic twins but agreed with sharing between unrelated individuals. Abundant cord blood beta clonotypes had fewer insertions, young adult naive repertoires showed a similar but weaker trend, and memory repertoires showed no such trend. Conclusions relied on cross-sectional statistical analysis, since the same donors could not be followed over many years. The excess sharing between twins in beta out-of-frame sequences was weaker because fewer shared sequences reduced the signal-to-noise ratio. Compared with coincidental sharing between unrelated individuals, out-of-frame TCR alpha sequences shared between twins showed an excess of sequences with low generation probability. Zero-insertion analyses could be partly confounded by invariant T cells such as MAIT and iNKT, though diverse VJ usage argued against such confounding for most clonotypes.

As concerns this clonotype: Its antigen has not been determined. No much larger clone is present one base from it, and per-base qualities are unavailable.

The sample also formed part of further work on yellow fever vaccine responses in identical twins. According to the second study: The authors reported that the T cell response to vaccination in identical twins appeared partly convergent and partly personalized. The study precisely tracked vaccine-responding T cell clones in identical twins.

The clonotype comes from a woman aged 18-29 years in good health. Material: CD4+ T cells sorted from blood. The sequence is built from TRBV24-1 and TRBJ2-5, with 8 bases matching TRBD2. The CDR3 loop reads CATSVSGRGEETQYF. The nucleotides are TGTGCCACCAGTGTTAGTGGGCGGGGGGAAGAGACCCAGTACTTC.